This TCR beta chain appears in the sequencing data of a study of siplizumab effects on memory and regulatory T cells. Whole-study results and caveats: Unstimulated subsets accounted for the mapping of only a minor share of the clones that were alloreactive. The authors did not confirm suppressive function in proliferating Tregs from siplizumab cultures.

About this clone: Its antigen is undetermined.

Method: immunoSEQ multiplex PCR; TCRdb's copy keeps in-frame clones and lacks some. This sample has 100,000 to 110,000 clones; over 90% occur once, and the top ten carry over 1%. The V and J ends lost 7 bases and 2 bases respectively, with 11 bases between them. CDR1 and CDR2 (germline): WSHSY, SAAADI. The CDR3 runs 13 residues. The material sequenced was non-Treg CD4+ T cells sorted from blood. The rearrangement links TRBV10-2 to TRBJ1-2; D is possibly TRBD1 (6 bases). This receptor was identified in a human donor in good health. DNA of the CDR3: TGCGCCAGCAACCAGGGGAGCAACTATGGCTACACCTTC. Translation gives CASNQGSNYGYTF.